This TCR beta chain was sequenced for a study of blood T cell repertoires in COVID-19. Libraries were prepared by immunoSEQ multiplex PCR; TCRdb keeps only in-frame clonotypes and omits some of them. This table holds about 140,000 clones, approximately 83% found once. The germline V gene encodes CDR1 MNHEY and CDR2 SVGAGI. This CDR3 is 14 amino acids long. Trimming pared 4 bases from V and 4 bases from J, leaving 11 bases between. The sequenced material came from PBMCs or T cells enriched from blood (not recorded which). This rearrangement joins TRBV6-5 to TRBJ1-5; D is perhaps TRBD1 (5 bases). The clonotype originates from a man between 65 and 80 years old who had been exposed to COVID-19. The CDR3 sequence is CASSSRGGNQPQHF. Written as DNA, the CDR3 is TGTGCCAGCAGTTCCCGGGGGGGAAATCAGCCCCAGCATTTT.